This TCR beta chain is drawn from a study of blood T cell repertoires in COVID-19. Study as a whole: Samples representing acute and convalescent COVID-19 were sourced from the United States, Italy and Spain.

Generated by immunoSEQ multiplex PCR, the TCRdb table keeps only in-frame clones and is missing some. The repertoire holds about 70,000 clones, with about 80% as singletons. The CDR3 is 14 residues long. Germline-derived CDR1 and CDR2 are GTSNPN and SVGIG (reference sequence). The V end was cut by 3 bases, the J end by 2 bases, with 12 bases between. This chain connects TRBV30 to TRBJ2-3; D might be TRBD1 (6 bases). This clonotype was sampled from a man between 65 and 85 years old who had recovered from COVID-19. The source material was peripheral blood. CDR3 nucleotide sequence: TGTGCCTGGAGAGGCGGACAGCTCACAGATACGCAGTATTTT. Protein sequence: CAWRGGQLTDTQYF.